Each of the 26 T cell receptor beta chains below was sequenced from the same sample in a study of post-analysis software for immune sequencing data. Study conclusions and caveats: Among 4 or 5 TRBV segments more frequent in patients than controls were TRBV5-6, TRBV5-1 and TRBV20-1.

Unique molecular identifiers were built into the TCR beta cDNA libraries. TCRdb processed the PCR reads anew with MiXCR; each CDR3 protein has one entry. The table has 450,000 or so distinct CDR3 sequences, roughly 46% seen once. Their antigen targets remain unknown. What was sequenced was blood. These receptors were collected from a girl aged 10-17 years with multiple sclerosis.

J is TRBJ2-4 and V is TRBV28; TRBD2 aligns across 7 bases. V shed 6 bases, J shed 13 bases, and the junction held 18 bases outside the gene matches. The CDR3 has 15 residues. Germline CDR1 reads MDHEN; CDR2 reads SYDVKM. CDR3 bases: TGTGCCAGCAGGGCCTTGGGAGGGGTTCGGAAAGAGCAGTACTTC. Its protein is CASRALGGVRKEQYF.

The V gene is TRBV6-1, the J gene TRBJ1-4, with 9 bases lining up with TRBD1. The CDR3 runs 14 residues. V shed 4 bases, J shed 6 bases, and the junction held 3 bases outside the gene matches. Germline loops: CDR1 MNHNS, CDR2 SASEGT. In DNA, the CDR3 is TGTGCCAGCAGTGTCGACAGGGGGTATGAAAAACTGTTTTTT. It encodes CASSVDRGYEKLFF.

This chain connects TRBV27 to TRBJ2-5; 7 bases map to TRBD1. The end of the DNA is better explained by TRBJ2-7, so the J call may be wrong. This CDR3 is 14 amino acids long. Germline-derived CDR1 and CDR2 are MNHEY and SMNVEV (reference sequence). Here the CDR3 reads CASSRTGANYEQYF. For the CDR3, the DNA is TGTGCCAGCAGTAGGACAGGAGCAAACTACGAGCAGTACTTC.

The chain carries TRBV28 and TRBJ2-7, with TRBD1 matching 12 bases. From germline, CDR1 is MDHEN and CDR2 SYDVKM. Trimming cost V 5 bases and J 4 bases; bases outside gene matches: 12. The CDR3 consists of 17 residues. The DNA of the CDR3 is TGTGCCAGCAGTCCCAGCACCACGGGACAGGGGGCTTACGAGCAGTACTTC. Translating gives CASSPSTTGQGAYEQYF.

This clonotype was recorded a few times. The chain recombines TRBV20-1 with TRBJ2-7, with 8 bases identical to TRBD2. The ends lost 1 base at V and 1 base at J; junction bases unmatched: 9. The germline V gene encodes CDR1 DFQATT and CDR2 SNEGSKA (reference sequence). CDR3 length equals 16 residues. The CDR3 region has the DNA TGCAGTGCTAGAGGGACTAGCCGAGCCCCATCCTACGAGCAGTACTTC. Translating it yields CSARGTSRAPSYEQYF.

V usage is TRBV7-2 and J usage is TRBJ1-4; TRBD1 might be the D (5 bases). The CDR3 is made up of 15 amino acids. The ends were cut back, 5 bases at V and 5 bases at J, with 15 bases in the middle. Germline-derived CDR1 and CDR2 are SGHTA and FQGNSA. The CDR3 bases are TGTGCCAGCAGCAGGGCGGGGACTGAGAATGAAAAACTGTTTTTT. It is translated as CASSRAGTENEKLFF.

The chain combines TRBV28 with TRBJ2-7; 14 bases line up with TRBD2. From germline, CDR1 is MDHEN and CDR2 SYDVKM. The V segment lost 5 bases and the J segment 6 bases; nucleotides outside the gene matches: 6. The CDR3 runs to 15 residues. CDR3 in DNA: TGTGCCAGCAGTCCGGGACTAGCGGGAGTGGGCGAGCAGTACTTC. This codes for CASSPGLAGVGEQYF.

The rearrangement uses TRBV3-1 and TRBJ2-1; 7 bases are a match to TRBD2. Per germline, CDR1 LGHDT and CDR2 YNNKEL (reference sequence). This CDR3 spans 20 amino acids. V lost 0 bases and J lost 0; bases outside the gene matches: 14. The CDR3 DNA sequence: TGTGCCAGCAGCCAAGATCTAATTTGGGCGGGAGAAGGCTCCTACAATGAGCAGTTCTTC. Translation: CASSQDLIWAGEGSYNEQFF.

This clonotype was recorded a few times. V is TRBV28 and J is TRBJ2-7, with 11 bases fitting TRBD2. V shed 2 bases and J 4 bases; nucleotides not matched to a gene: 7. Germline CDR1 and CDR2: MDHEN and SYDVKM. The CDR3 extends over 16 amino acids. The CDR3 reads CASSLRGLAVLYEQYF. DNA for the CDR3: TGTGCCAGCAGTTTAAGGGGACTAGCGGTCCTGTACGAGCAGTACTTC.

The CDR3 loop reads CASSLVSSGRQEQFF. As DNA, the CDR3 is TGTGCCAGCAGCTTAGTGTCCAGCGGGAGACAGGAGCAGTTCTTC. This chain connects TRBV11-2 to TRBJ2-1, with 8 bases matching TRBD2. This CDR3 comprises 15 residues. Germline assignment: CDR1 SGHAT and CDR2 FQNNGV. Losses at the gene ends were 1 base for V and 10 bases for J; bases not matched to a gene: 9.

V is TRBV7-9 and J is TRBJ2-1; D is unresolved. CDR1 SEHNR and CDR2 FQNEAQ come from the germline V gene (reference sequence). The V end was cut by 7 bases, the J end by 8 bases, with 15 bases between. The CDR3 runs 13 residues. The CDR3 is CASTQIGPDEQFF. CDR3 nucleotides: TGTGCCAGCACCCAAATCGGTCCCGATGAGCAGTTCTTC. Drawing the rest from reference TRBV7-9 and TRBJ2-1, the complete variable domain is DTGVSQNPRHKITKRGQNVTFRCDPISEHNRLYWYRQTLGQGPEFLTYFQNEAQLEKSRLLSDRFSAERPKGSFSTLEIQRTEQGDSAMYLCASTQIGPDEQFFGPGTRLTVL.

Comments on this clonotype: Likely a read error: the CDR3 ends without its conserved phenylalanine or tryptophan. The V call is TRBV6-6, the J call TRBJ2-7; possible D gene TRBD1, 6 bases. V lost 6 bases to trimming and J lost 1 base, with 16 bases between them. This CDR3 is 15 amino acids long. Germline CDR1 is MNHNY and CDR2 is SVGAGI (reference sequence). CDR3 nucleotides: TGTGCCAGCAGACAAGGGGGATCCCAGTCCTACGAGCAGTACTGC. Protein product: CASRQGGSQSYEQYC.

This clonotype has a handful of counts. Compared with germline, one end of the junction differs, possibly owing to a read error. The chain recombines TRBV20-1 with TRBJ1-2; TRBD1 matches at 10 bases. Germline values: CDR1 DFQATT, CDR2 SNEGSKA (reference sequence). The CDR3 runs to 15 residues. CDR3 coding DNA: TGCAGTGCGAGAGGGGGGACAGGGGCTAACTATGGCTACACCTTC. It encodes CSARGGTGANYGYTF.

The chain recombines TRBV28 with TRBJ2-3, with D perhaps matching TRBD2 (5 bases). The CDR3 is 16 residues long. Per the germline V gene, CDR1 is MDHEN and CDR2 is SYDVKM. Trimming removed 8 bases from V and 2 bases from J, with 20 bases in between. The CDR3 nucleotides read TGTGCCAGCCGCTCCTCTCAGGCGGGTTTCACAGATACGCAGTATTTT. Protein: CASRSSQAGFTDTQYF.

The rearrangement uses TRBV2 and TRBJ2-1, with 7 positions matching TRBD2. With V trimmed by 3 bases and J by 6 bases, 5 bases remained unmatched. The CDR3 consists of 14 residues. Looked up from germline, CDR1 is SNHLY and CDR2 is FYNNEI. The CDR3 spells CASSERERCNEQFF. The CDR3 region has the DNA TGTGCCAGCAGTGAGCGGGAGAGATGCAATGAGCAGTTCTTC.

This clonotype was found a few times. CDR3 loop: CSVDLGSETQYF. CDR3 coding DNA: TGCAGCGTCGACCTCGGATCGGAGACCCAGTACTTC. The V gene is TRBV29-1, the J gene TRBJ2-5; no firm D call. Looked up from germline, CDR1 is SQVTM and CDR2 is ANQGSEA. Trimming stripped 6 bases from V and 5 bases from J, with 13 bases between. This CDR3 contains 12 residues.

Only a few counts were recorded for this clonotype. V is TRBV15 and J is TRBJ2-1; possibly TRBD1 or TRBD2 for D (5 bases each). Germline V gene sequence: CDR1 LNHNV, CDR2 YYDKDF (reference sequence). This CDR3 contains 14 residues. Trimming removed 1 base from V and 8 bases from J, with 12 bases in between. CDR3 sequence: CATSRVELGDEQFF. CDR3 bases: TGTGCCACCAGCAGAGTAGAGCTGGGGGATGAGCAGTTCTTC.

CDR3 in amino acids: CASSGGRENEQFF. In DNA, the CDR3 is TGTGCCAGCAGTGGGGGGCGGGAGAATGAGCAGTTCTTC. J is TRBJ2-1 and V is TRBV6-6, with D perhaps matching TRBD2 (7 bases). The CDR3 consists of 13 residues. Trimming stripped 5 bases from V and 7 bases from J, with 12 bases between. Per germline, CDR1 MNHNY and CDR2 SVGAGI (reference sequence).

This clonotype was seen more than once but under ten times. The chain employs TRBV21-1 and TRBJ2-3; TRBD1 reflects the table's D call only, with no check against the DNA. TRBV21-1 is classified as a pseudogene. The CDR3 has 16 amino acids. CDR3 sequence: CASSRHGADRTDTQYF. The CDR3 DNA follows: TGTGCCAGCAGCCGTCACGGGGCGGACCGCACAGATACGCAGTATTTT.

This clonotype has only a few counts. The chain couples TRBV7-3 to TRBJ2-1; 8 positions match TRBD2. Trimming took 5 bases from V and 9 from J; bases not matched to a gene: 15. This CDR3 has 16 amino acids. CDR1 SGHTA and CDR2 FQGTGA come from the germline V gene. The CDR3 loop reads CASSPPGGGVPREQFF. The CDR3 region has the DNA TGTGCCAGCAGCCCTCCCGGGGGGGGAGTTCCGCGTGAGCAGTTCTTC.

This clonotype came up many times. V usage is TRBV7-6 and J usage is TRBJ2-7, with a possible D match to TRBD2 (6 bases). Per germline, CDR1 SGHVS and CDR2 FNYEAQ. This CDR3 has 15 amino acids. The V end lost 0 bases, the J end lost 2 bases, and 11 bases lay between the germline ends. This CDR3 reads CASSLASGGTYEQYF. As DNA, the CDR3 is TGTGCCAGCAGCTTAGCTAGCGGAGGGACCTACGAGCAGTACTTC.

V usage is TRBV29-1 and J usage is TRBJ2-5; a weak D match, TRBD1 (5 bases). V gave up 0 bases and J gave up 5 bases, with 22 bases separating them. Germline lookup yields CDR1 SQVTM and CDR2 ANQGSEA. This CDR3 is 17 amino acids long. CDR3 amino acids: CSVEEKGAPSWSETQYF. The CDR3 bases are TGCAGCGTTGAAGAGAAAGGGGCGCCGAGCTGGTCGGAGACCCAGTACTTC.

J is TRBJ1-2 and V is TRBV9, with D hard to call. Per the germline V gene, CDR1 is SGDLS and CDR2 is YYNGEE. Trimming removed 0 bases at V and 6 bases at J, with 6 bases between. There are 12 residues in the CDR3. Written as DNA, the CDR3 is TGTGCCAGCAGCGTAGGTGGGGATGGCTACACCTTC. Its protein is CASSVGGDGYTF.

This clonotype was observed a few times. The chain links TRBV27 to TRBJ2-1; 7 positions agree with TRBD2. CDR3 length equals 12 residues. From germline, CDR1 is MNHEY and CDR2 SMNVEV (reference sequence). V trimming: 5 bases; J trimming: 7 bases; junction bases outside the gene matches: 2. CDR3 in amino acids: CASSPRENEQFF. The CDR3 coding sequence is TGTGCCAGCAGTCCGCGGGAGAATGAGCAGTTCTTC.

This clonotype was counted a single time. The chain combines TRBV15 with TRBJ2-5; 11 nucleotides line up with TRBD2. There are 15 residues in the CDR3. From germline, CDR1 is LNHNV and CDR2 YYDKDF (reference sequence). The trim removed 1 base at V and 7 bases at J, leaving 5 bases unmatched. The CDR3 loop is CATSRVAGGSRTQYF. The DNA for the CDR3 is TGTGCCACCAGCAGAGTAGCGGGAGGGAGTAGGACCCAGTACTTC.

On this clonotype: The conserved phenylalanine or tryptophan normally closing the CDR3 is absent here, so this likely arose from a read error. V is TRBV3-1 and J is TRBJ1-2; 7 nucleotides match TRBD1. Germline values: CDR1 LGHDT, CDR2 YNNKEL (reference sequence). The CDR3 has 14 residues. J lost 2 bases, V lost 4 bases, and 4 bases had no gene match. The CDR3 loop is CASSPSQGNYGYTV. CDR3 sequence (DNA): TGTGCCAGCAGCCCCTCACAGGGGAACTATGGCTACACCGTC.